This TCR beta chain emerged from a study of OX40 agonist ivuxolimab in advanced cancers. With regard to the full study: Ivuxolimab was an agonistic, fully human IgG2 monoclonal antibody directed against OX40 (CD134), a costimulatory receptor. Intravenous ivuxolimab was administered to patients every 2 weeks at six dose levels: 0.01, 0.1, 0.3, 1.5, 3 and 10 mg/kg. Of the roughly 54 patients in dose escalation, 19 had hepatocellular carcinoma, some 15 had melanoma, 9 had renal cell carcinoma and 9 had head and neck cancer. In the dose-escalation cohort, 82.7% of patients were male, and the mean age was roughly 60 years with a range of about 20 to 80. Patients were allowed to have had prior anti-PD-1, anti-PD-L1 or anti-CTLA-4 therapy, and 40% to 45% of the dose-escalation patients had previously received checkpoint inhibitors. Three dose-escalation patients achieved partial responses, one with hepatocellular carcinoma and two with cutaneous melanoma. Peripheral TCRbeta sequencing aimed to test whether ivuxolimab altered TCR sequence diversity and caused clonal T-cell expansion. The paper reports the monotherapy dose-escalation portion (N = 52 patients) of the phase I ivuxolimab trial. The study at large found these results: Which antigens the clonally expanded peripheral T cells were specific for was not determined. After ivuxolimab, more expanded clones were found on average in CD8+ T cells than in CD4+ T cells. Partial responders in the 0.1-3.0 mg/kg groups had among the lowest normalized peripheral clonal expansion, especially among CD8+ T cells. At doses from 0.1 to 3.0 mg/kg, clonal expansion was seen in both CD4+ and CD8+ blood T cells between baseline and week 6. Low levels of normalized T-cell clonal expansion were also seen in some patients who did not respond.

For sequencing of the TCRbeta CDR3 region, genomic DNA was extracted from the sorted cells. The immunoSEQ Assay was used for sequencing of TCRbeta CDR3 regions. Drawn from immuneACCESS, this table holds only the in-frame rearrangements with V and J called that TCRdb kept. Clones are partly lost; checked studies trace under half to an unresolved V gene and leave the rest unexplained. For this sample there are around 62,000 clones; 80% to 85% appear just once. The ten largest clones represent around 4.5% of the sample. Patients with a history of autoimmune disease or receiving systemic immunosuppression were excluded from the trial. In every dose cohort, peripheral blood was drawn for TCR sequencing at baseline, cycle 4 day 1, and cycle 7 day 1. The samples were taken from a phase I, first-in-human, multicenter, open-label dose-escalation trial of ivuxolimab. Adults with locally advanced or metastatic head and neck squamous cell, hepatocellular, melanoma or renal cell carcinoma were enrolled in the trial. CD4+ and CD8+ T cells were sorted separately from peripheral blood before TCR sequencing.

Comment on this clone: The antigen it binds to is not known. No clone much larger than this one lies a single base away; base qualities are absent.

This material consisted of CD4+ or CD8+ T cells sorted from blood, taken in a trial of the OX40 agonist ivuxolimab. The clonotype comes from an adult with an advanced solid tumor such as melanoma, head and neck, liver or kidney cancer.

The CDR3 region: CASSYFQGNTGELFF. The sequence in DNA is TGTGCCAGCAGTTACTTCCAGGGTAACACCGGGGAGCTGTTTTTT. Rearrangement joined TRBV6-5 to TRBJ2-2; a weak D assignment points to TRBD1 (5 bases agree). CDR1 and CDR2, per the germline V gene, are MNHEY and SVGAGI. The CDR3, from cysteine to phenylalanine, totals 15 residues. Only the CDR3 DNA stays, 45 bases, in frame from base 1. V and J are truncated by 1 base and 2 bases respectively, leaving an intervening sequence of 8 bases.